The 8 T cell receptor beta chains below all came from one sample that was sequenced in a study of CD8 T cells in ankylosing spondylitis. In TCRdb, the 5' RACE reads were re-called with MiXCR into one record per CDR3 protein. The sample has about 220,000 distinct CDR3 sequences, more than 25% seen once. The sequenced sample was blood, either unsorted or a sorted T cell fraction (not recorded which). These receptors all stem from a male donor with ankylosing spondylitis or in good health (not recorded which).

A few counts support this clonotype. The chain is built from TRBV29-1 and TRBJ2-1; 7 bases are a match to TRBD1. The CDR3 consists of 12 residues. Unmatched junction bases numbered 5, after V lost 7 bases and J lost 5 bases. The germline CDR1 and CDR2 sequences are SQVTM and ANQGSEA. The CDR3 DNA is TGCAGCGCCCACAGGGGCCACAATGAGCAGTTCTTC. Translated, it gives CSAHRGHNEQFF.

The rearrangement joins TRBV6-5 to TRBJ2-1; 10 nucleotides agree with TRBD2. Germline V gene lookup returns CDR1 MNHEY and CDR2 SVGAGI. Losses at the gene ends were 6 bases for V and 15 bases for J; bases not matched to a gene: 8. The CDR3 consists of 12 residues. In nucleotides, the CDR3 is TGTGCCAGCAGCCCCCCTAGCGGGAGACCGTTCTTC. Translation gives CASSPPSGRPFF.

This clonotype was observed a handful of times. One end of the junction fails to match germline, which may point to a read error. This chain uses TRBV6-5 with TRBJ2-6, with D possibly TRBD1 on 6 matching bases. This CDR3 has 14 amino acids. Germline values: CDR1 MNHEY, CDR2 SVGAGI. CDR3 sequence (DNA): TGTGCCAGCACTTACTGGACAGTAACCAACGTCCTGACTTTC. This sequence encodes CASTYWTVTNVLTF.

V is TRBV6-5 and J is TRBJ2-3, with a possible D match to TRBD1 (5 bases). V was pared by 0 bases and J by 4 bases, with 14 bases between. The CDR3 is 16 residues long. The germline gives CDR1 MNHEY, CDR2 SVGAGI. The CDR3: CASSYSQGHRADTQYF. The CDR3 nucleotides are TGTGCCAGCAGTTACTCCCAGGGCCATAGGGCAGATACGCAGTATTTT.

The chain recombines TRBV3-1 with TRBJ2-5, with a weak D call TRBD2 (7 bases). This CDR3 is built from 16 residues. Between the trimmed V and J ends, which lost 4 bases and 5 bases, there was a span of 20 bases. CDR1 LGHDT and CDR2 YNNKEL come from the germline V gene (reference sequence). CDR3 amino acids: CASSLILKGGEETQYF. The CDR3 nucleotides are TGTGCCAGCAGCCTAATTCTAAAGGGGGGGGAGGAGACCCAGTACTTC.

This sequence joins TRBV28 and TRBJ2-1; possibly TRBD1 for D (5 bases). Per the germline V gene, CDR1 is MDHEN and CDR2 is SYDVKM. CDR3 length: 16 amino acids. V dropped 5 bases and J dropped 5 bases, with 19 bases sitting between them. In DNA form, the CDR3 reads TGTGCCAGCAGTGGGGTTGGCCAGGGAAAGGACAATGAGCAGTTCTTC. It codes for CASSGVGQGKDNEQFF. Filled out from reference TRBV28 and TRBJ2-1, the complete variable domain reads DVKVTQSSRYLVKRTGEKVFLECVQDMDHENMFWYRQDPGLGLRLIYFSYDVKMKEKGDIPEGYSVSREKKERFSLILESASTNQTSMYLCASSGVGQGKDNEQFFGPGTRLTVL.

This clonotype was seen ten or more times. This chain connects TRBV29-1 to TRBJ2-1; 9 bases line up with TRBD2. Germline-derived CDR1 and CDR2 are SQVTM and ANQGSEA. The CDR3 has 13 amino acids. V gave up 8 bases and J gave up 4 bases; unmatched junction bases: 6. In nucleotides, the CDR3 is TGCAGCTTGACTAGCGGCGGGTACAATGAGCAGTTCTTC. It yields the protein CSLTSGGYNEQFF.

At least ten counts were recorded for this clonotype. The genes are TRBV20-1 and TRBJ2-3, with D tentatively TRBD2 (6 bases). The CDR3 spans 15 residues. The germline V gene encodes CDR1 DFQATT and CDR2 SNEGSKA (reference sequence). V lost 5 bases, J lost 0 bases, and 15 bases lay in between. CDR3 protein: CSAPDYLHSTDTQYF. The CDR3 DNA reads TGCAGTGCTCCGGACTACCTTCACAGCACAGATACGCAGTATTTT.